Here is one T cell receptor (beta chain) with its context. Under the authors' procedure: Researchers report that nucleated cell counts were estimated from reference gene primer amplification. Assay used: immunoSEQ multiplex PCR; TCRdb lists only in-frame clones, some missing. The DNA gave D and trimming, while V, J and clone size come from that table. This table holds roughly 150,000 clones, roughly 80% found once. The sample is drawn from a study of blood T cell repertoires in COVID-19. Across the whole study: Material from acute and convalescent COVID-19 was sourced from the United States, Italy and Spain. PBMCs, B-cell-depleted T cells, or T cells were the source of the cDNA or gDNA that made up the material.

Input material: peripheral blood. This clonotype was obtained from a man aged 60-69 years with acute or convalescent COVID-19.

The CDR3 is CASSRGNELLAKNIQYF. For the CDR3, the DNA is TGTGCCAGCAGTCGGGGTAATGAGCTACTAGCCAAAAACATTCAGTACTTC. The chain recombines TRBV6-2 or TRBV6-3 with TRBJ2-4, with D possibly being TRBD2 (5 bases). The germline CDR1 and CDR2 sequences are MNHEY and SVGEGT. The CDR3 contains 17 residues. V was cut by 5 bases and J by 0 bases, with 17 bases left in between.